What follows are 24 T cell receptor beta chains derived from one specimen sequenced in a study of CD8+ T cells in alopecia areata. Sequencing relied on a cDNA template that was reverse transcribed from extracted RNA. TCRdb keeps only in-frame clones here, not all; method: immunoSEQ multiplex PCR. The data hold 150,000 or so clones, with around half observed a single time. Specified treatment: oral pan-JAK inhibitor, 5-10 mg twice daily. The specimen was CD8+ T cells sorted from blood, collected at week 4, from a patient treated with tofacitinib. The receptors were sampled from a human donor with alopecia areata.

The V gene is TRBV15, the J gene TRBJ1-5; D uncertain. The CDR3 runs 13 residues. The ends were cut back, 4 bases at V and 4 bases at J, with 8 bases in the middle. Germline lookup yields CDR1 LNHNV and CDR2 YYDKDF (reference sequence). CDR3: CATSNDRNQPQHF. The CDR3 DNA follows: TGTGCCACCAGCAACGACCGGAATCAGCCCCAGCATTTT.

The chain combines TRBV19 with TRBJ2-7, with TRBD2 matching over 7 bases. The CDR3 extends over 12 amino acids. The junction had 2 bases not matched to a gene; V was cut back by 6 bases and J by 3 bases. The germline gives CDR1 LNHDA, CDR2 SQIVND (reference sequence). CDR3 loop: CASSGGFYEQYF. The CDR3 DNA is TGTGCCAGTAGCGGGGGGTTCTACGAGCAGTACTTC.

The J gene is TRBJ1-1, the V gene TRBV13; 11 nucleotides agree with TRBD1. Per the germline V gene, CDR1 is PRHDT and CDR2 is FYEKMQ (reference sequence). The V and J ends lost 4 bases and 4 bases, in that order; junction bases with no gene match: 14. The CDR3 is made up of 18 amino acids. The CDR3: CASSSTRTGGKATTEAFF. The DNA for the CDR3 is TGTGCCAGCAGCTCCACGCGGACAGGGGGCAAAGCAACCACTGAAGCTTTCTTT.

The chain joins TRBV9 to TRBJ2-5; D tentatively reads TRBD1 or TRBD2 (5 bases each). Deletions cut 4 bases from V and 5 bases from J, with 18 bases between. The CDR3 consists of 15 residues. Germline V gene data show CDR1 as SGDLS and CDR2 as YYNGEE. CDR3 sequence reads: CASSSTGTNGETQYF. CDR3 nucleotides: TGTGCCAGCAGCAGCACGGGGACCAACGGGGAGACCCAGTACTTC.

CDR3: CASSPDGTGYEQFF. The DNA for the CDR3 is TGTGCCAGTAGCCCCGACGGCACCGGGTATGAGCAGTTCTTC. The V gene is TRBV6-4, the J gene TRBJ2-1; D not resolved. V was clipped by 9 bases and J by 8 bases, with 20 bases between them. This CDR3 region has 14 residues. The germline gives CDR1 MRHNA, CDR2 SNTAGT.

This clone has a single count. The sample has other DNA sequences that encode this CDR3 too. This sequence joins TRBV29-1 and TRBJ1-1; a weak D match, TRBD1 (6 bases). Germline loops: CDR1 SQVTM, CDR2 ANQGSEA. The CDR3 sequence is 12 residues long. The V gene lost 4 bases and the J gene lost 5 bases, with 11 bases spanning the gap. CDR3 DNA: TGCAGCGTTGTTCCGAGGGGGACTGAAGCTTTCTTT. Its translation is CSVVPRGTEAFF.

The V and J genes are TRBV2 and TRBJ1-6, with D tentatively TRBD1 (5 bases). The CDR3 runs to 14 residues. The germline V gene encodes CDR1 SNHLY and CDR2 FYNNEI. V shed 2 bases and J shed 10 bases, with 12 bases lying between them. The CDR3 coding sequence is TGTGCCAGCAGTGAACCAGGGTCCGTATCACCCCTCCACTTT. It codes for CASSEPGSVSPLHF.

The J gene is TRBJ2-7, the V gene TRBV5-6; D is unclear. Germline V gives CDR1 SGHDT, CDR2 YYEEEE. Trimming cost V 0 bases and J 3 bases, with 10 bases left between them. The CDR3 extends over 14 amino acids. CDR3 bases: TGTGCCAGCAGCTTGGGCAGCTCTTTCTACGAGCAGTACTTC. Translation: CASSLGSSFYEQYF.

This clone was counted a few times. V gene TRBV7-9 combines with J gene TRBJ2-2; D might be TRBD1 or TRBD2, each matching 5 bases. Germline V lookup: CDR1 SEHNR, CDR2 FQNEAQ (reference sequence). The CDR3 sequence is 12 residues long. Trimming took off 5 bases at V and 6 bases at J, with 7 bases between the two ends. This CDR3 reads CASSQGAGELFF. The CDR3 coding sequence is TGTGCCAGCAGCCAGGGAGCCGGGGAGCTGTTTTTT.

The gene calls are TRBV7-6 and TRBJ2-1; 7 bases map to TRBD1. The length of the CDR3 is 15 residues. The J segment lost 3 bases and the V segment lost 1 base, leaving 3 bases of the junction unmatched. Germline V CDR1 and CDR2: SGHVS, FNYEAQ. CDR3 nucleotides: TGTGCCAGCAGCTTAGAGCAGGGGGTCTACAATGAGCAGTTCTTC. As protein: CASSLEQGVYNEQFF.

This chain links TRBV30 with TRBJ2-7; either TRBD1 or TRBD2 may fit D (5 bases each). CDR1 GTSNPN and CDR2 SVGIG come from the germline V gene (reference sequence). The CDR3 extends over 14 amino acids. The V end lost 2 bases, the J end lost 6 bases, and 17 bases lay between the germline ends. Written as DNA, the CDR3 is TGTGCCTGGAGTACTCCCTGGGGGACCGCCGAGCAGTACTTC. Its translation is CAWSTPWGTAEQYF.

The J gene is TRBJ2-6, the V gene TRBV12-5; 8 bases match TRBD1. The CDR3 length is 19 residues. The trim removed 2 bases at V and 0 bases at J, leaving 9 bases unmatched. CDR1 is LGHNT, CDR2 FRNRAP, per germline. The CDR3: CASGLLLTGDSSGANVLTF. The CDR3 coding sequence is TGTGCTAGTGGTTTGCTATTGACAGGGGACAGCTCTGGGGCCAACGTCCTGACTTTC.

The chain uses TRBV27 and TRBJ2-1; D is perhaps TRBD2 (5 bases). Deletions cut 0 bases from V and 0 bases from J, with 9 bases between. Germline CDR1 MNHEY, CDR2 SMNVEV (reference sequence). The CDR3 totals 16 residues. The chain's CDR3 is CASSLSAGSSYNEQFF. The DNA for the CDR3 is TGTGCCAGCAGTTTATCGGCGGGCAGCTCCTACAATGAGCAGTTCTTC.

The V gene is TRBV4-1, the J gene TRBJ2-7, with TRBD1 matching over 7 bases. The CDR3 length is 14 residues. The junction had 8 bases not matched to a gene; V was cut back by 4 bases and J by 5 bases. Germline V gives CDR1 MGHRA, CDR2 YSYEKL. The CDR3 here is CASSPRQGINEQYF. As DNA, the CDR3 is TGCGCCAGCAGCCCCCGACAGGGTATCAACGAGCAGTACTTC.

The V and J genes are TRBV11-2 and TRBJ2-1; 9 bases agree with TRBD1. This CDR3 has 15 residues. With V trimmed by 4 bases and J by 4 bases, 5 bases remained unmatched. In germline, CDR1 is SGHAT, CDR2 FQNNGV. CDR3: CASSWDRDLYNEQFF. DNA for the CDR3: TGTGCCAGCAGCTGGGACAGGGATTTGTACAATGAGCAGTTCTTC.

The rearrangement joins TRBV7-6 to TRBJ2-2; 9 nucleotides line up with TRBD2. CDR3 size: 15 residues. The ends lost 5 bases at V and 4 bases at J; junction bases unmatched: 5. From germline, CDR1 is SGHVS and CDR2 FNYEAQ. CDR3 nucleotide sequence: TGTGCCAGCAGCCTCCTAGCGGGGCCCACCGGGGAGCTGTTTTTT. Protein product: CASSLLAGPTGELFF.

The rearrangement uses TRBV27 and TRBJ2-1, with D perhaps being TRBD1 or TRBD2 (6 bases each). Trimming pared 4 bases from V and 5 bases from J, leaving 15 bases between. The CDR3 has 15 amino acids. Germline loops: CDR1 MNHEY, CDR2 SMNVEV (reference sequence). The chain's CDR3 is CASSSLGGPHNEQFF. The CDR3 nucleotides are TGTGCCAGCAGTTCCTTAGGGGGGCCCCACAATGAGCAGTTCTTC.

This rearrangement joins TRBV7-9 to TRBJ2-5; TRBD2 might be the D (6 bases). The CDR3 has 14 amino acids. CDR1 and CDR2 from the germline V gene are SEHNR and FQNEAQ (reference sequence). Trimming pared 1 base from V and 2 bases from J, leaving 8 bases between. CDR3 nucleotide sequence: TGTGCCAGCAGCTTAGTCGGGGGACAAGAGACCCAGTACTTC. Translated: CASSLVGGQETQYF.

This chain links TRBV5-1 with TRBJ2-2; 10 nucleotides match TRBD1. In germline, CDR1 is SGHRS, CDR2 YFSETQ. V shed 1 base and J 7 bases; nucleotides not matched to a gene: 7. The CDR3 runs to 16 residues. The CDR3 DNA sequence: TGCGCCAGCAGCTTGAATGGACAGGGGGTCGTCGGGGAGCTGTTTTTT. Translated: CASSLNGQGVVGELFF. The variable domain in full, completed from reference TRBV5-1 and TRBJ2-2, reads KAGVTQTPRYLIKTRGQQVTLSCSPISGHRSVSWYQQTPGQGLQFLFEYFSETQRNKGNFPGRFSGRQFSNSRSEMNVSTLELGDSALYLCASSLNGQGVVGELFFGEGSRLTVL.

The chain is built from TRBV25-1 and TRBJ2-7; no reliable D call. The ends were cut back, 3 bases at V and 6 bases at J, with 9 bases in the middle. Germline V CDR1 and CDR2: MGHDK, SYGVNS. The CDR3 has 12 amino acids. CDR3 in DNA: TGTGCCAGCAGTGATTTCTCAGCCGAGCAGTACTTC. This gives the protein CASSDFSAEQYF.

The CDR3 sequence: CASRPGAGGDWEGNQPQHF. CDR3 bases: TGTGCCAGCAGACCCGGGGCAGGGGGCGATTGGGAAGGCAATCAGCCCCAGCATTTT. The chain has TRBV27 and TRBJ1-5, with 8 bases that match TRBD1. The germline V gene encodes CDR1 MNHEY and CDR2 SMNVEV (reference sequence). This CDR3 spans 19 amino acids. V shed 6 bases, J shed 2 bases, and the junction held 18 bases outside the gene matches.

The chain links TRBV29-1 to TRBJ2-2, with a weak D call TRBD1 (6 bases). CDR1 and CDR2 from the germline V gene are SQVTM and ANQGSEA. The CDR3 totals 15 residues. Trimming removed 6 bases from V and 0 bases from J, with 14 bases in between. The CDR3 reads CSVLGAASNTGELFF. CDR3 nucleotides: TGCAGCGTGTTGGGGGCCGCATCGAACACCGGGGAGCTGTTTTTT.

The chain links TRBV4-3 to TRBJ2-5; D is possibly TRBD2 (5 bases). The CDR3 is made up of 14 amino acids. Trimming took off 0 bases at V and 3 bases at J, with 8 bases between the two ends. Looked up from germline, CDR1 is LGHNA and CDR2 is YSLEER. The CDR3 coding sequence is TGCGCCAGCAGCCAAGAGCAAGCGGAAGAGACCCAGTACTTC. Residues: CASSQEQAEETQYF.

The V gene is TRBV13, the J gene TRBJ1-2, with D hard to call. Germline-derived CDR1 and CDR2 are PRHDT and FYEKMQ (reference sequence). The CDR3 is made up of 12 amino acids. With 4 bases removed from V and 4 bases from J, the gap between germline ends came to 7 bases. CDR3 region: CASSSEGYGYTF. Written as DNA, the CDR3 is TGTGCCAGCAGCTCAGAGGGCTATGGCTACACCTTC.